A selection of T cell receptor delta chains follows, all from one sample in a study of gamma-delta chains in newborns, infants, children. TCRdb re-analyzed the reads via CATT. The profile shows more than 7,500 delta-chain clones, around 21% of them singletons. Sequenced input: blood. The receptor set was obtained from a child who was a newborn, infant or young child, either healthy, febrile or measles-vaccinated (not recorded which). The CDR3 runs from the conserved cysteine through the conserved F or W. Fields, in order: V gene, D gene, J gene, clone size, CDR3 DNA, CDR3 protein. A D gene is named only where the DNA matches it firmly. Rows may omit the clone size; those that give it use once, few, many or a size class.

TRDV1	TRDD3	TRDJ1	NA	TGTGCTCTTGGGGAACTCTCGATCCCCGGGTTTTCATCCCCAAGCACGCTCCTGGGGGATGAAAAGTCGGCCGATAAACTCATCTTT	CALGELSIPGFSSPSTLLGDEKSADKLIF
TRDV2	NA	TRDJ1	few	TGTGCCTGTGACACAATCGGGTCCCCCCACGATAAACTCATCTTT	CACDTIGSPHDKLIF
TRDV2	TRDD3	TRDJ1	few	TGCGCCTGTGACACCGTTACTGGGGGATACCAGCCAATGGAACTCATCTTT	CACDTVTGGYQPMELIF
TRDV2	NA	TRDJ1	NA	TGTGCCTGTGACCCCCCTCCTACTGGAGCAGGACTGGGGAAGGGGCGGACCGATAAACTCATCTTT	CACDPPPTGAGLGKGRTDKLIF
TRDV1	TRDD3	TRDJ1	once	TGTGCTCTTGGTGACCGCCTTCCCGGGGTAACGTACTGGGGGAACCTCGCGGGGTACACCGATAAACTCATCTTT	CALGDRLPGVTYWGNLAGYTDKLIF
TRDV2	NA	TRDJ3	few	TGTGCCTGTGACTCTTCTGAGGGGGGCTCCTGGGACACCCGACAGATGTTTTTC	CACDSSEGGSWDTRQMFF
TRDV2	TRDD3	TRDJ1	few	TGTGCCTGTGACTTACTGGGGCCTGGCAGAAAAGCGAACGATAAACTCATCTTT	CACDLLGPGRKANDKLIF
TRDV3	TRDD2	TRDJ1	few	TGTGCCTTGCGACTTCCTACTCGGTACTGGGCCGATAAACCCATCTTT	CALRLPTRYWADKPIF
TRDV2	TRDD3	TRDJ2	NA	TGTGCCTGTGACACCGTCTTACTGGGGGATACGTCATTGACAGCACAACTCTTCTTT	CACDTVLLGDTSLTAQLFF
TRDV2	NA	TRDJ1	NA	TGTGCCTGTGACACGTTATCTGGACCCTCAACGGACGATAAACTCATCTTT	CACDTLSGPSTDDKLIF
TRDV2	TRDD3	TRDJ1	few	TGTGCCTGTGACATACTACTGGGGGATACGAGGAGTACCGATAAACTCATCTTT	CACDILLGDTRSTDKLIF
TRDV2	TRDD3	TRDJ1	few	TGTGCCTGTGACAGGCTGGGGGATAACACCGATAAACTCATCTTT	CACDRLGDNTDKLIF
TRAV29/DV5	TRDD3	TRDJ1	NA	TGCGCAGCAAGCCCACTCCCTATTTATACTGGGGGTTTCAACACCGATAAACTCATCTTT	CAASPLPIYTGGFNTDKLIF
TRDV2	TRDD3	TRDJ1	NA	TGTGCCTGTGACAGTCTGGGGGATATTAAGGCCGATAAACTCATCTTT	CACDSLGDIKADKLIF
TRDV2	TRDD3	TRDJ1	NA	TGTGCCCGTGACACCGTCGGGGGATACCCCGAAATCTACACCGATAAACTCATCTTT	CARDTVGGYPEIYTDKLIF
TRDV2	TRDD3	TRDJ1	NA	TGTGCCTGTGAGGGGTTTGGACTGGGGGATAGCCACACCGATAAACTCATCTTT	CACEGFGLGDSHTDKLIF
TRDV2	TRDD3	TRDJ3	NA	TGTGCCTGTGACCCTCTTCGGGAACTGGGGGATAGACGTAACGCAGGGGACACCCGACAGATGTTTTTC	CACDPLRELGDRRNAGDTRQMFF
TRDV1	NA	TRDJ1	few	TGTGCTCTTGGGGAAGCCCCTGGGTCCCTGAGCCTCAATTTAGACCATACCGATAAACTCATCTTT	CALGEAPGSLSLNLDHTDKLIF
TRDV2	TRDD3	TRDJ1	few	TGTGCCTGTGACTCACTACATGGGGGATACGCTTCCGACAAACTCATCTTT	CACDSLHGGYASDKLIF
TRDV2	TRDD3	TRDJ3	once	TGTGCCTGTGACCTAGTACTGGGGGATACGCTGCCCTGGGGCACCCGACAGATGTTTTTC	CACDLVLGDTLPWGTRQMFF
TRDV2	TRDD3	TRDJ1	NA	TGTGCCTGTGACACCTTGGGGGATACGCGTAACCCCCATAAACTCATCTTT	CACDTLGDTRNPHKLIF
TRDV2	TRDD3	TRDJ1	NA	TGTGCCTGTGACGGACTGGGTGGGGGATACGCCACCGATAAACTCATCTTT	CACDGLGGGYATDKLIF
TRDV2	TRDD3	TRDJ3	few	TGTGCCTGTGACAATACTGGGGGATACAACAGGTCCTGGGACACCCGACAGATGTTTTTC	CACDNTGGYNRSWDTRQMFF
TRDV1	TRDD2	TRDJ1	NA	TGTGCTCTTGGGGAAGCGGTCGTTGTCGTGCCTTCCTACCGTACCACTCGCCCCCCGTACACTGATAAACTCATCTTT	CALGEAVVVVPSYRTTRPPYTDKLIF
TRDV2	NA	TRDJ1	few	TGTGCCTGTGGAGGCCTGGGGACCCCTCCTACCGATAAACTCATCTTT	CACGGLGTPPTDKLIF
TRDV2	NA	TRDJ1	NA	TGTGCCTGTGGCACTGTGGGAGGCACGAGGATAGGGGTGGACACCGATAAACTCATCTTT	CACGTVGGTRIGVDTDKLIF
TRDV2	TRDD3	TRDJ1	NA	TGTGCCTGTGACTCACTCACTGGGGATCACCAAATCACCGATAAACTCATCTTT	CACDSLTGDHQITDKLIF
TRDV2	TRDD3	TRDJ1	medium-sized	TGTGCCTGTGACCCCCTATCACTGGGGGATAAGGATAAACTCATCTTT	CACDPLSLGDKDKLIF
TRDV2	NA	TRDJ1	NA	TGTGCCTGTGACAATTTAGGGGCTTCCTCCCCTACTGGGGAGATTATGTACACCGATAAACTCATCTTT	CACDNLGASSPTGEIMYTDKLIF
TRDV2	NA	TRDJ1	medium-sized	TGTGCCTGTGACACCGTGGGGACTTGGGAGACCGATAAACTCATCTTT	CACDTVGTWETDKLIF
TRDV2	TRDD3	TRDJ1	few	TGTGCCTGTGACCCTATTCCCGCGGGGGATACGAAGGACACCGATAAACTCATCTTT	CACDPIPAGDTKDTDKLIF
TRDV2	TRDD3	TRDJ1	few	TGTGCCTGTGACGCCTTACTGGGGGGTACGGCGTTAGATAAACTCATCTTT	CACDALLGGTALDKLIF
TRDV2	TRDD3	TRDJ1	NA	TGTGCCTGTGACACCGTACTGGGGGATAGGTTGGACACCGATAAACTCATCTTT	CACDTVLGDRLDTDKLIF
TRDV2	NA	TRDJ1	NA	TGTGCCTGTGACTCCATTCCTACTGGGGGTCATATGTACACCGATAAACTCATCTTT	CACDSIPTGGHMYTDKLIF
TRDV2	TRDD3	TRDJ1	few	TGTGCCTGTGACACGATCGTGGGGGACTTACCTACCGATAAACTCATCTTT	CACDTIVGDLPTDKLIF
TRDV2	TRDD3	TRDJ1	NA	TGTGCCTGCGACACGGTACTGGGGGATAATAAGTACACCGATAAACTCATCTTT	CACDTVLGDNKYTDKLIF